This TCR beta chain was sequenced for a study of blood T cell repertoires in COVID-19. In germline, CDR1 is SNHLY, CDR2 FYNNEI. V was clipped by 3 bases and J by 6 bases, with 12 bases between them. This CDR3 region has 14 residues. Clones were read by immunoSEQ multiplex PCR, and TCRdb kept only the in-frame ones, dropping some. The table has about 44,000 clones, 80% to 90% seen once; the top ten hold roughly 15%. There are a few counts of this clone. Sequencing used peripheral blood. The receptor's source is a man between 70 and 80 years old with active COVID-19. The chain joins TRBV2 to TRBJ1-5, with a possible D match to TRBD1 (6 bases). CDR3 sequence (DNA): TGTGCCAGCAGTGACGAGGGGGGGGGTCAGCCCCAGCATTTT. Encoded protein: CASSDEGGGQPQHF.